This T cell receptor (beta chain) was observed in a study of T cells in Graves' hyperthyroidism and ophthalmopathy. Overall study findings and caveats: Researchers found most expanded thyroid clonotypes above 0.001 in blood as well.

Diagnoses were established using clinical symptoms, serum thyroxine and TRAb, thyroid ultrasound and orbital computed tomography. It was 10 ml of fresh peripheral blood that supplied the PBMCs. V shed 2 bases, J shed 6 bases, and the junction held 7 bases outside the gene matches. Germline CDR1 is SGHRS and CDR2 is YFSETQ. CDR3 size: 15 residues. This clonotype was seen many times. What it recognizes is unknown. What was amplified from RNA transcripts were TCR beta CDR3 regions. Using the HTBI primer set, a first-round RT-PCR was run on the TCR CDR3. One entry per CDR3 protein results from TCRdb running MiXCR on the multiplex PCR reads. The table includes more than 300,000 distinct CDR3 sequences, approximately 18% detected once.

Sequencing used blood. V and J are TRBV5-1 and TRBJ2-1; 8 nucleotides line up with TRBD2. The TCR sequence derives from a man between 18 and 29 years old with Graves' ophthalmopathy. The CDR3 sequence is CASSFTLAGSNEQFF. For the CDR3, the DNA is TGCGCCAGCAGCTTTACGCTAGCGGGTAGCAATGAGCAGTTCTTC.